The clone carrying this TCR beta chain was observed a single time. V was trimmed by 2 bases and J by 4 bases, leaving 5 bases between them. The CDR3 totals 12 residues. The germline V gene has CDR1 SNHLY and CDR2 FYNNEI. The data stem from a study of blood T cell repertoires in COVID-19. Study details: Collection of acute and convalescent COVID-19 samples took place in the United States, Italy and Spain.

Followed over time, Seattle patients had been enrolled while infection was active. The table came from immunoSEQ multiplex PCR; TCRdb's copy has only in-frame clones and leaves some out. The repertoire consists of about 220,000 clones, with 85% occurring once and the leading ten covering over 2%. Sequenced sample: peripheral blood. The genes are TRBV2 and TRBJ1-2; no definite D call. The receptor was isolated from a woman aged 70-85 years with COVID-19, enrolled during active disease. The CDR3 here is CASSESVYGYTF. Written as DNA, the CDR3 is TGTGCCAGCAGTGAATCAGTCTATGGCTACACCTTC.